What follows describes a single T cell receptor beta chain. Clones were sequenced by immunoSEQ multiplex PCR, and TCRdb holds only the in-frame ones, with some missing. The sample contains about 38,000 clones, about 90% of which appear only once. The record originates from a study of T cell changes during pregnancy in multiple sclerosis. The CDR3 length is 16 residues. Germline loops: CDR1 LNHDA, CDR2 SQIVND (reference sequence). V was cut by 3 bases and J by 6 bases, with 20 bases left in between. This TCR came from a female donor with multiple sclerosis, enrolled in a pregnancy study. J is TRBJ1-2 and V is TRBV19, with a possible D match to TRBD1 (6 bases). The source material was CD4+ T cells from peripheral blood mononuclear cells, sampled before pregnancy. Here the CDR3 reads CASSMLAESGGDGYTF. The DNA of the CDR3 is TGTGCCAGTAGTATGCTAGCGGAGTCGGGGGGCGATGGCTACACCTTC.